The 11 T cell receptor beta chains listed next were all sequenced from one sample in a study of blood T cell repertoires in COVID-19. The repertoire was sequenced with immunoSEQ multiplex PCR; TCRdb's copy has only in-frame clones and lacks some. This table holds approximately 220,000 clones, over 80% found once. Sequencing used PBMCs or T cells enriched from blood (not recorded which). The receptors were sampled from a woman aged 40 to 50 who had recovered from COVID-19.

CDR3 sequence reads: CASSFSHGAGELFF. The CDR3 DNA reads TGTGCCAGCAGTTTTTCACATGGAGCCGGGGAGCTGTTTTTT. The chain recombines TRBV27 with TRBJ2-2; D not certain. CDR1 and CDR2 (germline): MNHEY, SMNVEV (reference sequence). Between the trimmed V and J ends, which lost 3 bases and 6 bases, there was a span of 11 bases. This CDR3 spans 14 amino acids.

This chain joins TRBV19 and TRBJ2-2, with 7 nucleotides matching TRBD2. The length of the CDR3 is 13 residues. Germline loops: CDR1 LNHDA, CDR2 SQIVND (reference sequence). The V and J ends lost 6 bases and 6 bases, in that order; junction bases with no gene match: 4. The CDR3 here is CASSGEGSGELFF. CDR3 bases: TGTGCCAGTAGCGGGGAGGGATCCGGGGAGCTGTTTTTT.

This chain connects TRBV4-1 to TRBJ1-3; no clear D gene. Deletions cut 0 bases from V and 3 bases from J, with 12 bases between. Germline assignment: CDR1 MGHRA and CDR2 YSYEKL. The CDR3 has 16 amino acids. The CDR3 DNA sequence: TGCGCCAGCAGCCAAGATCGGCGAGGTCTTGGAAACACCATATATTTT. It is translated as CASSQDRRGLGNTIYF.

The chain recombines TRBV18 with TRBJ2-3, with 11 bases fitting TRBD2. V dropped 1 base and J dropped 5; count of bases not matched to a gene: 5. Germline V gene lookup returns CDR1 KGHSH and CDR2 LQKENI. The CDR3 runs to 16 residues. CDR3: CASSPLLGLAGDTQYF. In DNA form, the CDR3 reads TGTGCCAGCTCACCACTCCTTGGACTAGCGGGAGATACGCAGTATTTT.

J is TRBJ2-5 and V is TRBV6-5, with TRBD2 matching over 8 bases. Germline V lookup: CDR1 MNHEY, CDR2 SVGAGI. Trimming cost V 6 bases and J 4 bases; bases outside gene matches: 10. This CDR3 is built from 15 residues. The CDR3 nucleotides read TGTGCCAGCAGGTGGACTAGCCGGTCTCTAGAGACCCAGTACTTC. It codes for CASRWTSRSLETQYF.

This clone was recorded once. V is TRBV19 and J is TRBJ1-2; 7 positions agree with TRBD1. Unmatched junction bases numbered 10, after V lost 5 bases and J lost 4 bases. The CDR3 is 15 residues long. Germline-derived CDR1 and CDR2 are LNHDA and SQIVND (reference sequence). The CDR3 sequence is CASSSYRTGLYGYTF. In DNA form, the CDR3 reads TGTGCCAGTAGTTCTTACCGGACAGGACTCTATGGCTACACCTTC.

The chain has TRBV7-9 and TRBJ2-2, with 10 bases lining up with TRBD2. J lost 3 bases, V lost 3 bases, and 4 bases had no gene match. This CDR3 is 16 amino acids long. Germline loops: CDR1 SEHNR, CDR2 FQNEAQ (reference sequence). The CDR3 DNA sequence: TGTGCCAGCAGCTTTAGCGGGAGGCGGGACACCGGGGAGCTGTTTTTT. As protein: CASSFSGRRDTGELFF.

The genes are TRBV6-5 and TRBJ2-1, with 12 bases aligning to TRBD2. Germline V gives CDR1 MNHEY, CDR2 SVGAGI. This CDR3 has 14 residues. The ends lost 9 bases at V and 14 bases at J; junction bases unmatched: 14. Here the CDR3 reads CASTGTSGPEGEFF. The CDR3 nucleotides read TGTGCCAGTACCGGGACTAGCGGGCCCGAAGGCGAGTTCTTC.

In its sample, this clone was seen once. The gene calls are TRBV4-1 and TRBJ2-3; no clear D gene. Per the germline V gene, CDR1 is MGHRA and CDR2 is YSYEKL. The CDR3 contains 15 residues. The ends were cut back, 2 bases at V and 6 bases at J, with 15 bases in the middle. CDR3 region: CASSQLPSSRDTQYF. CDR3 bases: TGCGCCAGCAGCCAACTTCCTTCCTCGCGGGATACGCAGTATTTT.

V gene TRBV7-9 combines with J gene TRBJ1-1; D not resolved. Germline CDR1 is SEHNR and CDR2 is FQNEAQ (reference sequence). V was trimmed by 4 bases and J by 5 bases, leaving 11 bases between them. The CDR3 sequence is 13 residues long. The CDR3 sequence is CASSSLTGTEAFF. CDR3 nucleotide sequence: TGTGCCAGCAGCTCACTAACGGGGACTGAAGCTTTCTTT. The variable domain in full, completed from reference TRBV7-9 and TRBJ1-1, reads DTGVSQNPRHKITKRGQNVTFRCDPISEHNRLYWYRQTLGQGPEFLTYFQNEAQLEKSRLLSDRFSAERPKGSFSTLEIQRTEQGDSAMYLCASSSLTGTEAFFGQGTRLTVV.

The rearrangement joins TRBV28 to TRBJ1-4; 8 bases are a match to TRBD1. CDR1 and CDR2 from the germline V gene are MDHEN and SYDVKM. This CDR3 spans 14 amino acids. V shed 7 bases and J 8 bases; nucleotides not matched to a gene: 9. The CDR3 DNA reads as TGTGCCAGCATCGCAGACAGGGGTCGAGAAAAACTGTTTTTT. Translating gives CASIADRGREKLFF.